This T cell receptor beta chain comes out of a study of a mutant IDH1 vaccine in newly diagnosed glioma. At the level of the study: First vaccine doses came 4-6 weeks after radiotherapy alone, or with temozolomide cycles.

Stated time point: week 23, last vaccination. Each vaccine dose was 300 ug of mutant IDH1 20-mer peptide, with topical imiquimod. This clone was seen once. Its cognate antigen is unknown. Profiled with immunoSEQ multiplex PCR; TCRdb holds only in-frame clones, not every one. The data contain more than 25,000 clones, more than 75% of them singletons. V dropped 0 bases and J dropped 8 bases, with 4 bases sitting between them. This CDR3 contains 11 residues. Germline lookup yields CDR1 MNHNY and CDR2 SVGAGI (reference sequence). The material was PBMCs, obtained from a glioma patient whose treatment included an IDH1 peptide vaccine. This chain uses TRBV6-6 with TRBJ1-1, with D unresolved. This TCR derives from a man between 40 and 49 years old with glioma. The CDR3 nucleotides are TGTGCCAGCAGTTACTCAGGGGAAGCTTTCTTT. Its protein is CASSYSGEAFF.